This TCR beta chain was found in a study of cytomegalovirus exposure and HLA in healthy donors. The wider study: From about 170 million T cells, an earlier analysis saw roughly 120 million unique TCR beta sequences.

With 60 Vbeta and 13 Jbeta primers, the PCR was carried out. Here immunoSEQ multiplex PCR was the method, and the copy in TCRdb shows in-frame clones only, minus some. The table records around 65,000 clones, roughly 75% of them present only once. The CDR3 is 14 amino acids. Unmatched junction bases numbered 4, after V lost 5 bases and J lost 6 bases. The germline gives CDR1 SGHTA, CDR2 FQGNSA. The sequencing input was PBMCs. This receptor was obtained from a woman aged 25 to 45 in good health and CMV-seropositive. The chain carries TRBV7-2 and TRBJ2-7; 13 bases agree with TRBD2. DNA of the CDR3: TGTGCCAGCAGCCCCTGGACTAGCGGGAGCGAGCAGTACTTC. Translating gives CASSPWTSGSEQYF. Looking up the rest from reference TRBV7-2 and TRBJ2-7 gives the full variable domain: GAGVSQSPSNKVTEKGKDVELRCDPISGHTALYWYRQSLGQGLEFLIYFQGNSAPDKSGLPSDRFSAERTGGSVSTLTIQRTQQEDSAVYLCASSPWTSGSEQYFGPGTRLTVT.